The TCR beta chain under discussion was sequenced for a study of response to subunit inactivated influenza vaccine. Germline assignment: CDR1 SGDLS and CDR2 YYNGEE. J was trimmed by 3 bases and V by 0 bases; bases with no gene match: 2. The CDR3 is 15 residues long. From the RT-PCR reads, TCRdb called clonotypes with MiXCR, one entry per CDR3 protein. The sample records about 300,000 distinct CDR3 sequences, 21% being singletons. This clonotype was seen only a few times. This specimen consisted of PBMCs from blood, obtained less than 22 months after vaccination. This chain links TRBV9 with TRBJ2-1, with TRBD1 matching over 8 bases. This TCR derives from a man aged 45 to 70 who received an inactivated influenza vaccine. The chain's CDR3 is CASSVGQGIYNEQFF. The CDR3 DNA reads TGTGCCAGCAGCGTAGGACAGGGGATCTACAATGAGCAGTTCTTC.